This entry lists 12 T cell receptor beta chains sequenced from one sample in a study of blood T cell repertoires in COVID-19. Using immunoSEQ multiplex PCR, the repertoire was profiled, and TCRdb retains in-frame clones only, with some absent. Among fewer than 300,000 clones, over 75% were seen once, and the ten largest hold almost 9.5%. Sequencing was done on a sample of peripheral blood. The receptors derive from a man in his late teens or twenties with active or convalescent COVID-19.

The rearrangement links TRBV10-2 to TRBJ1-1; 9 nucleotides align to TRBD1. Germline CDR1 WSHSY, CDR2 SAAADI. The CDR3 has 15 residues. The ends lost 1 base at V and 0 bases at J; junction bases unmatched: 0. CDR3 in DNA: TGCGCCAGCAGTGAGTGGACAGGGGTGAACACTGAAGCTTTCTTT. Residues: CASSEWTGVNTEAFF.

V gene TRBV14 combines with J gene TRBJ1-6; no clear D. In germline, CDR1 is SGHDN, CDR2 FVKESK. The CDR3 is 12 residues long. The ends were cut back, 4 bases at V and 7 bases at J, with 5 bases in the middle. CDR3 sequence: CASSPGNSPLHF. For the CDR3, the DNA is TGTGCCAGCAGCCCGGGAAATTCACCCCTCCACTTT.

This clone occurred a few times. The chain carries TRBV6-6 and TRBJ1-1; 7 nucleotides agree with TRBD1. This CDR3 contains 15 residues. CDR1 MNHNY and CDR2 SVGAGI come from the germline V gene (reference sequence). The V gene end was trimmed by 6 bases and the J gene end by 4 bases; junction bases not matched to a gene: 11. The CDR3 here is CASRERGQSSTEAFF. The DNA for the CDR3 is TGTGCCAGCAGGGAGAGGGGGCAAAGCTCCACTGAAGCTTTCTTT.

This rearrangement joins TRBV6-2 or TRBV6-3 to TRBJ1-2; TRBD1 aligns across 7 bases. Losses at the gene ends were 5 bases for V and 7 bases for J; bases not matched to a gene: 7. The CDR3 extends over 13 amino acids. Germline CDR1 is MNHEY and CDR2 is SVGEGT. CDR3 sequence reads: CASSPRQGLGYTF. CDR3 in DNA: TGTGCCAGCAGTCCCAGACAGGGTCTTGGCTACACCTTC.

This rearrangement joins TRBV6-5 to TRBJ1-1; D might be TRBD1 (5 bases). The ends were cut back, 6 bases at V and 2 bases at J, with 10 bases in the middle. The germline gives CDR1 MNHEY, CDR2 SVGAGI. This CDR3 spans 13 amino acids. The CDR3 is CASRADRNTEAFF. Written as DNA, the CDR3 is TGTGCCAGCAGGGCAGACAGAAACACTGAAGCTTTCTTT.

The V call is TRBV19, the J call TRBJ1-2, with unresolved D. V was trimmed by 5 bases and J by 0 bases, leaving 13 bases between them. The CDR3 totals 15 residues. Germline-derived CDR1 and CDR2 are LNHDA and SQIVND (reference sequence). The CDR3 loop is CASSSKRHSNYGYTF. Written as DNA, the CDR3 is TGTGCCAGTAGTTCTAAGAGACACTCTAACTATGGCTACACCTTC.

The J gene is TRBJ1-1, the V gene TRBV29-1; D might be TRBD1 (5 bases). The CDR3 length is 12 residues. CDR1 SQVTM and CDR2 ANQGSEA come from the germline V gene. Trimming stripped 3 bases from V and 7 bases from J, with 12 bases between. The CDR3 DNA follows: TGCAGCGTTGAGAAGACAGTTGGTGAAGCTTTCTTT. Translating gives CSVEKTVGEAFF. Full variable domain (rest looked up from reference TRBV29-1 and TRBJ1-1): SAVISQKPSRDICQRGTSLTIQCQVDSQVTMMFWYRQQPGQSLTLIATANQGSEATYESGFVIDKFPISRPNLTFSTLTVSNMSPEDSSIYLCSVEKTVGEAFFGQGTRLTVV.

The chain uses TRBV6-6 and TRBJ1-4; TRBD1 is a possible D gene (5 bases). This CDR3 is built from 12 residues. The ends were cut back, 5 bases at V and 9 bases at J, with 10 bases in the middle. Germline loops: CDR1 MNHNY, CDR2 SVGAGI (reference sequence). The CDR3 bases are TGTGCCAGCAGTGTTACAGGCAAAAAACTGTTTTTT. It is translated as CASSVTGKKLFF.

The chain couples TRBV5-8 to TRBJ2-7; 7 bases align to TRBD1. The V gene end was trimmed by 3 bases and the J gene end by 5 bases; junction bases not matched to a gene: 8. This CDR3 spans 14 amino acids. Germline assignment: CDR1 SGHTS and CDR2 YDEGEE. CDR3 sequence reads: CASSYRDRQNEQYF. As DNA, the CDR3 is TGTGCCAGCAGCTACCGGGACAGACAAAACGAGCAGTACTTC.

The rearrangement links TRBV13 to TRBJ2-7, with a possible D match to TRBD1 (6 bases). The CDR3 consists of 13 residues. Germline loops: CDR1 PRHDT, CDR2 FYEKMQ (reference sequence). Trimming stripped 4 bases from V and 4 bases from J, with 11 bases between. CDR3 sequence reads: CASSSGTLYEQYF. CDR3 nucleotides: TGTGCCAGCAGCTCCGGGACACTTTACGAGCAGTACTTC.

V gene TRBV27 combines with J gene TRBJ1-3; a possible D gene is TRBD1 (6 bases). V was trimmed by 6 bases and J by 5 bases, leaving 23 bases between them. Germline CDR1 reads MNHEY; CDR2 reads SMNVEV (reference sequence). This CDR3 contains 17 residues. The CDR3 nucleotides read TGTGCCAGCAGCCCAACCCTCGACAGGCCCCTCCGAAACACCATATATTTT. The encoded protein is CASSPTLDRPLRNTIYF.

The chain joins TRBV11-3 to TRBJ2-2; D might be TRBD1 (6 bases). The V end lost 6 bases, the J end lost 2 bases, and 19 bases lay between the germline ends. The CDR3 sequence is 17 residues long. Germline V gene lookup returns CDR1 SGHNT and CDR2 YENEEA. The CDR3 is CASSSGVGHKNTGELFF. The CDR3, as DNA: TGTGCCAGCAGTTCCGGTGTGGGACACAAAAACACCGGGGAGCTGTTTTTT.